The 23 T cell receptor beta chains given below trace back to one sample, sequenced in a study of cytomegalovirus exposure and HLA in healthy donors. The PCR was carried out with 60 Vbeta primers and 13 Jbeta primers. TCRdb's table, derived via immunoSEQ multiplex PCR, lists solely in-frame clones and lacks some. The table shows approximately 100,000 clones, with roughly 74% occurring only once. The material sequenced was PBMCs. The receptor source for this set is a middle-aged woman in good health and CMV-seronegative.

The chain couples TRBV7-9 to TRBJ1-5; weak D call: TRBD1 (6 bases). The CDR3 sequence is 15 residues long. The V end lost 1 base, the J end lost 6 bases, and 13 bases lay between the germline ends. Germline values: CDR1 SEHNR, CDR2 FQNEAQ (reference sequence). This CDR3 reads CASSLGGPGVQPQHF. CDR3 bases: TGTGCCAGCAGCTTAGGTGGGCCAGGGGTTCAGCCCCAGCATTTT.

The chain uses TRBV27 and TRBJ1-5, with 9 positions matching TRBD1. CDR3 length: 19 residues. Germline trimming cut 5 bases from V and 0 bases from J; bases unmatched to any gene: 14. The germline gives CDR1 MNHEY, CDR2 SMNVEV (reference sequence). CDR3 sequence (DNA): TGTGCCAGCAGTAATGCCGGGACAGGGCCCCTATATAGCAATCAGCCCCAGCATTTT. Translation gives CASSNAGTGPLYSNQPQHF.

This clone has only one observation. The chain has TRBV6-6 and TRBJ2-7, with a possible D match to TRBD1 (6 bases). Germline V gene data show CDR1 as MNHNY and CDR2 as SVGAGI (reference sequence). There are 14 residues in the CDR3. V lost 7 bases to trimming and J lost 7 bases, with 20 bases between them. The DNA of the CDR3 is TGTGCCAGCAAGACAACCGGGACACTCTATGAGCAGTACTTC. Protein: CASKTTGTLYEQYF.

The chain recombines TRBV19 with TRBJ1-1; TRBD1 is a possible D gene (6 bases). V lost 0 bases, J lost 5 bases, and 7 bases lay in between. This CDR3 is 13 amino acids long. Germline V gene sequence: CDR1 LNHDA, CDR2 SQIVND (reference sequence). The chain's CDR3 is CASSIEGATEAFF. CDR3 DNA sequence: TGTGCCAGTAGTATAGAGGGGGCGACTGAAGCTTTCTTT.

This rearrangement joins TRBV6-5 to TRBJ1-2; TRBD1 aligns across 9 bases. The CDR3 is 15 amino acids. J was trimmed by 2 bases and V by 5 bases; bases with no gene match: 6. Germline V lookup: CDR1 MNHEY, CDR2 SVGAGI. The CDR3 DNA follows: TGTGCCAGCAGTCTAAAACAGGGGGCGAACTATGGCTACACCTTC. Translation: CASSLKQGANYGYTF.

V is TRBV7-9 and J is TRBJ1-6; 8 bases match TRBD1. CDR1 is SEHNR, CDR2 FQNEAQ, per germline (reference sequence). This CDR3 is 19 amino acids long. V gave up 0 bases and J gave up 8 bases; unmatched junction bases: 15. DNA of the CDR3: TGTGCCAGCAGCTTAGCATGGAGCAGGGGAGGACAGGGAGATTCACCCCTCCACTTT. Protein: CASSLAWSRGGQGDSPLHF.

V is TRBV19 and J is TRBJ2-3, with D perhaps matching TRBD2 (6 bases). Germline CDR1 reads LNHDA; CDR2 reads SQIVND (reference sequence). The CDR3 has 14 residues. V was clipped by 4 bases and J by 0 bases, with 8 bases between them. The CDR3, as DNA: TGTGCCAGTAGTAGCGGGGAAAGCACAGATACGCAGTATTTT. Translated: CASSSGESTDTQYF.

The CDR3 bases are TGTGCCAGCTCACCTCAGGCTACCCCTAATGAAAAACTGTTTTTT. This sequence encodes CASSPQATPNEKLFF. This sequence joins TRBV18 and TRBJ1-4; D is unclear. Trimming left V 3 bases short and J 3 bases short, with 11 bases between. This CDR3 comprises 15 residues. The germline CDR1 and CDR2 sequences are KGHSH and LQKENI.

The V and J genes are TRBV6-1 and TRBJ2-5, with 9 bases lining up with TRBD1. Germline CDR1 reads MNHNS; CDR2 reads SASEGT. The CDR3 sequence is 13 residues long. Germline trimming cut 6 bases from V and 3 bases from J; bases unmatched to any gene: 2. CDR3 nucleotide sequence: TGTGCCAGCAGCCGGGACAGGGAAGAGACCCAGTACTTC. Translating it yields CASSRDREETQYF.

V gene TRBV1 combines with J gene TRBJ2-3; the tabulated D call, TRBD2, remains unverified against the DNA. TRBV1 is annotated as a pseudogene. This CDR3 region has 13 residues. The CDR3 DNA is TGCACCAGCAGCCACCGGGATTCTTACTCGCAGTATTTT. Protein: CTSSHRDSYSQYF.

As DNA, the CDR3 is TGTGCCAGTGATTGGGGCTCAGGGCCCCACACCCCAATTGAGCAGTTCTTC. Residues: CASDWGSGPHTPIEQFF. The V gene is TRBV19, the J gene TRBJ2-1; a weak D match, TRBD1 (5 bases). CDR3 length: 17 residues. Looked up from germline, CDR1 is LNHDA and CDR2 is SQIVND (reference sequence). Trimming cost V 8 bases and J 9 bases, with 29 bases left between them.

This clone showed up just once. The CDR3 DNA sequence: TGTGCCAGCACGCCAAGAGGGATGGTAGTAGAGACCCAGTACTTC. Translated: CASTPRGMVVETQYF. This sequence joins TRBV9 and TRBJ2-5, with a weak D call TRBD2 (5 bases). CDR1 and CDR2 from the germline V gene are SGDLS and YYNGEE. V was shortened by 6 bases and J by 4 bases, with 19 bases between the two germline ends. The CDR3 contains 15 residues.

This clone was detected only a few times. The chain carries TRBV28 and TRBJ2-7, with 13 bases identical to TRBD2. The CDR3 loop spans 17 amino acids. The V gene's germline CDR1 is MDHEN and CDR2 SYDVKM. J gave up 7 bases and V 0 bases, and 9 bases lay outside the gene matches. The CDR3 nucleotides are TGTGCCAGCAGTTTATGGGAACTAGCGGGAGGGCCGGGAGAGCAGTACTTC. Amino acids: CASSLWELAGGPGEQYF.

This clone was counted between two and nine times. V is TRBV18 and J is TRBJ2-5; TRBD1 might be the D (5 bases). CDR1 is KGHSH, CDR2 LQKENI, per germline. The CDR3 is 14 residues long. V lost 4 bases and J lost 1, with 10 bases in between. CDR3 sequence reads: CASSLRDSQETQYF. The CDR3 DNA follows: TGTGCCAGCTCACTACGAGACAGCCAAGAGACCCAGTACTTC.

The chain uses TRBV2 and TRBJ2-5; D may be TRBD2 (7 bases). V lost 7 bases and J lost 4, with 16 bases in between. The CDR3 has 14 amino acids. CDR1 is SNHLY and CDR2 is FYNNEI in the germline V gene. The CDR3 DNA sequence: TGTGCCAGCACCCAGGGAGGGGGTCGAGAGACCCAGTACTTC. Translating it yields CASTQGGGRETQYF.

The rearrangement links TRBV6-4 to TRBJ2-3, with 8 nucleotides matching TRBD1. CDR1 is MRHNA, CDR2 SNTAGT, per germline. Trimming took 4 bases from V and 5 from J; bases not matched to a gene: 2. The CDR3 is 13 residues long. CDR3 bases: TGTGCCAGCAGTGTCGACAGGGGAGATACGCAGTATTTT. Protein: CASSVDRGDTQYF.

Written as DNA, the CDR3 is TGTGCCAGCAGCTTGGGGACAGGGGGCACTGAAGCTTTCTTT. Protein product: CASSLGTGGTEAFF. J is TRBJ1-1 and V is TRBV5-6, with 10 bases that match TRBD1. Germline V lookup: CDR1 SGHDT, CDR2 YYEEEE. CDR3 length equals 14 residues. With 0 bases clipped from V and 4 bases from J, the junction kept 0 bases outside the gene matches.

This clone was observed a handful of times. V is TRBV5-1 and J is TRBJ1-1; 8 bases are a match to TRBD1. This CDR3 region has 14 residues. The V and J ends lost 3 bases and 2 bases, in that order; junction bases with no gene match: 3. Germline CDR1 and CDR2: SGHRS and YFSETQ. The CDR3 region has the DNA TGCGCCAGCAGCTGGGACAGGCGAAACACTGAAGCTTTCTTT. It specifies CASSWDRRNTEAFF.

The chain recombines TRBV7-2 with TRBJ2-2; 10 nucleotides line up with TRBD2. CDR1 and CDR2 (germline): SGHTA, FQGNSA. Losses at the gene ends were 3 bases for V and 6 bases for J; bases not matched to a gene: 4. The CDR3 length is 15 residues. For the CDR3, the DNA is TGTGCCAGCAGCTTTTCCAGCGGGGGGGCCGGGGAGCTGTTTTTT. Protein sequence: CASSFSSGGAGELFF. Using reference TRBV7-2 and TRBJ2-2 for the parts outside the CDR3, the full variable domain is GAGVSQSPSNKVTEKGKDVELRCDPISGHTALYWYRQSLGQGLEFLIYFQGNSAPDKSGLPSDRFSAERTGGSVSTLTIQRTQQEDSAVYLCASSFSSGGAGELFFGEGSRLTVL.

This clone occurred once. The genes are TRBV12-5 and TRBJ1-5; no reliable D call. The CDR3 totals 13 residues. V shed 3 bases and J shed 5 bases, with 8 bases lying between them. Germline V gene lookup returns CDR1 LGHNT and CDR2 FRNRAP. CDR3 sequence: CASGFAQDQPQHF. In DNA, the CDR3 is TGTGCTAGTGGTTTCGCCCAGGATCAGCCCCAGCATTTT.

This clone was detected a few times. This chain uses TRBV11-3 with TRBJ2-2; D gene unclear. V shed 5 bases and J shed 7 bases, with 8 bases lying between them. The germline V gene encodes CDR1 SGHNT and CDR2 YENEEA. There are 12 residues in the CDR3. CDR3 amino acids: CASSNFGGELFF. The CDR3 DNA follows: TGTGCCAGCAGCAACTTCGGCGGGGAGCTGTTTTTT.

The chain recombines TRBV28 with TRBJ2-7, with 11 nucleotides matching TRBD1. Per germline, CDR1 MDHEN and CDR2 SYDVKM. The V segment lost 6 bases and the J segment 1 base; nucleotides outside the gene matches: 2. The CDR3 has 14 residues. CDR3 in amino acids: CASRGTGGSYEQYF. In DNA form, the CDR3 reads TGTGCCAGCAGAGGGACAGGGGGTTCCTACGAGCAGTACTTC.

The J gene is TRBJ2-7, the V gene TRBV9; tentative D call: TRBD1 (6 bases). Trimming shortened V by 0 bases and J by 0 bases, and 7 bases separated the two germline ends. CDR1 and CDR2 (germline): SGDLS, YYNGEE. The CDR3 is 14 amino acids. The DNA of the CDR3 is TGTGCCAGCAGCGTAGCGGACAGCTCCTACGAGCAGTACTTC. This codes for CASSVADSSYEQYF. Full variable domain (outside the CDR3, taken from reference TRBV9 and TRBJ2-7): DSGVTQTPKHLITATGQRVTLRCSPRSGDLSVYWYQQSLDQGLQFLIQYYNGEERAKGNILERFSAQQFPDLHSELNLSSLELGDSALYFCASSVADSSYEQYFGPGTRLTVT.